The 28 T cell receptor beta chains reported below all come from one sample, sequenced in a study of blood T cell repertoires in COVID-19. The data were produced by immunoSEQ multiplex PCR, yet TCRdb's version contains in-frame clones alone and is incomplete. The table includes 150,000 to 200,000 clones, 88% detected once. Sequenced material: peripheral blood. The receptor set was obtained from a man in his 60s with acute or convalescent COVID-19.

The CDR3 bases are TGTGCCAGCAGCCCCGGCGGGGGTCTGAACACTGAAGCTTTCTTT. Its protein product is CASSPGGGLNTEAFF. The gene calls are TRBV11-3 and TRBJ1-1, with D possibly TRBD1 on 5 matching bases. Looked up from germline, CDR1 is SGHNT and CDR2 is YENEEA. There are 15 residues in the CDR3. The V and J ends lost 5 bases and 0 bases respectively, with 13 bases between them.

This chain joins TRBV3-1 (or the pseudogene TRBV3-2) and TRBJ1-2; 7 bases fit TRBD1. The CDR3 loop spans 16 amino acids. Germline CDR1 LGHDT, CDR2 YNNKEL (reference sequence). With 0 bases clipped from V and 7 bases from J, the junction kept 11 bases outside the gene matches. The CDR3 DNA is TGTGCCAGCAGCCAAGATTTACAAGCAGGGGGATTTGGCTACACCTTC. Protein: CASSQDLQAGGFGYTF.

This rearrangement joins TRBV19 to TRBJ1-1; TRBD1 aligns across 8 bases. V lost 7 bases, J lost 5 bases, and 9 bases stayed unmatched. This CDR3 is 14 amino acids long. The V gene's germline CDR1 is LNHDA and CDR2 SQIVND (reference sequence). CDR3 residues: CASTLGQGGTEAFF. Here the CDR3 DNA reads TGTGCCAGTACCCTAGGACAGGGTGGAACTGAAGCTTTCTTT. The full variable domain, in which reference TRBV19 and TRBJ1-1 provide the parts outside the CDR3, is DGGITQSPKYLFRKEGQNVTLSCEQNLNHDAMYWYRQDPGQGLRLIYYSQIVNDFQKGDIAEGYSVSREKKESFPLTVTSAQKNPTAFYLCASTLGQGGTEAFFGQGTRLTVV.

The chain joins TRBV6-5 to TRBJ2-7; TRBD2 matches at 10 bases. V shed 6 bases, J shed 3 bases, and the junction held 8 bases outside the gene matches. The CDR3 length is 15 residues. Germline-derived CDR1 and CDR2 are MNHEY and SVGAGI. CDR3 sequence: CASSPGLARIYEQYV. CDR3 in DNA: TGTGCCAGCAGCCCGGGACTAGCGCGGATCTACGAGCAGTACGTC.

J is TRBJ2-5 and V is TRBV27; no clear D. Germline-derived CDR1 and CDR2 are MNHEY and SMNVEV (reference sequence). Trimming cost V 7 bases and J 1 base, with 4 bases left between them. The CDR3 is 11 residues long. CDR3 nucleotides: TGTGCCAGCATGAGCCAAGAGACCCAGTACTTC. The encoded protein is CASMSQETQYF.

The chain recombines TRBV20-1 with TRBJ1-2; no clear D gene. The V and J ends lost 3 bases and 7 bases respectively, with 18 bases between them. Germline V lookup: CDR1 DFQATT, CDR2 SNEGSKA (reference sequence). CDR3 size: 14 residues. CDR3 in amino acids: CSASDPGSGRGYTF. The CDR3 DNA is TGCAGTGCTAGTGACCCGGGATCAGGACGTGGCTACACCTTC.

The rearrangement joins TRBV19 to TRBJ1-1, with a tentative D call TRBD1 (6 bases). This CDR3 is 16 amino acids long. Trimming shortened V by 4 bases and J by 2 bases, and 17 bases separated the two germline ends. Germline V gene lookup returns CDR1 LNHDA and CDR2 SQIVND (reference sequence). CDR3 DNA sequence: TGTGCCAGTAGTAAAAATACAGGGTTCGAAAACACTGAAGCTTTCTTT. Protein: CASSKNTGFENTEAFF. The whole variable domain, filled in from reference TRBV19 and TRBJ1-1, reads DGGITQSPKYLFRKEGQNVTLSCEQNLNHDAMYWYRQDPGQGLRLIYYSQIVNDFQKGDIAEGYSVSREKKESFPLTVTSAQKNPTAFYLCASSKNTGFENTEAFFGQGTRLTVV.

The chain carries TRBV7-9 and TRBJ2-1; 10 bases are a match to TRBD2. This CDR3 is 14 amino acids long. After removal of 9 bases from V and 8 bases from J, the junction contained 10 bases not matched to a gene. The germline CDR1 and CDR2 sequences are SEHNR and FQNEAQ (reference sequence). CDR3 in amino acids: CASKPSSGGYEQFF. Written as DNA, the CDR3 is TGTGCCAGTAAGCCGTCTAGCGGGGGCTATGAGCAGTTCTTC.

This sequence joins TRBV6-2 or TRBV6-3 and TRBJ2-7, with D hard to call. CDR1 and CDR2 (germline): MNHEY, SVGEGT. Trimming took 6 bases from V and 1 from J, leaving 13 bases between them. The CDR3 spans 14 residues. CDR3 bases: TGTGCCAGCAGCCTTTCGGGTACTTCCTACGAGCAGTACTTC. As protein: CASSLSGTSYEQYF.

The J gene is TRBJ2-1, the V gene TRBV9; D might be TRBD2 (6 bases). Germline CDR1 is SGDLS and CDR2 is YYNGEE. This CDR3 contains 15 residues. The ends were cut back, 4 bases at V and 2 bases at J, with 13 bases in the middle. The CDR3: CASSPLASAYNEQFF. Here the CDR3 DNA reads TGTGCCAGCAGCCCGTTGGCTAGCGCCTACAATGAGCAGTTCTTC.

The chain uses TRBV5-5 and TRBJ2-7; the D is unclear. Germline V gives CDR1 SGHKS, CDR2 YYEKEE (reference sequence). V lost 0 bases and J 0 bases, leaving 13 bases between the germline ends. The CDR3 is 16 amino acids. The CDR3 coding sequence is TGTGCCAGCAGCTTGGCTGCGGCGATTAGCTCCTACGAGCAGTACGTC. Translating it yields CASSLAAAISSYEQYV.

The V gene is TRBV6-1, the J gene TRBJ2-7, with 8 positions matching TRBD2. The CDR3 spans 14 residues. CDR1 is MNHNS and CDR2 is SASEGT in the germline V gene. With 2 bases clipped from V and 7 bases from J, the junction kept 7 bases outside the gene matches. CDR3 amino acids: CASSEYGGAREQYV. As DNA, the CDR3 is TGTGCCAGCAGTGAATACGGGGGGGCTAGGGAGCAGTACGTC.

The CDR3 bases are TGTGCCAGCAGCCGAGGACAGGGGAACTATGGCTACACCTTC. Protein sequence: CASSRGQGNYGYTF. The rearrangement joins TRBV7-9 to TRBJ1-2; 9 bases map to TRBD1. The CDR3 loop spans 14 amino acids. Germline V gene data show CDR1 as SEHNR and CDR2 as FQNEAQ (reference sequence). Losses at the gene ends were 5 bases for V and 2 bases for J; bases not matched to a gene: 3.

This chain uses TRBV7-9 with TRBJ2-7; unclear D gene. CDR3 size: 15 residues. Germline V lookup: CDR1 SEHNR, CDR2 FQNEAQ (reference sequence). Trimming pared 5 bases from V and 3 bases from J, leaving 17 bases between. CDR3 loop: CASSVAGQLDYEQYF. The CDR3 nucleotides read TGTGCCAGCAGCGTCGCAGGCCAACTCGACTACGAGCAGTACTTC.

The rearrangement links TRBV7-6 to TRBJ1-1; D remains unclear. Trimming took 5 bases from V and 1 from J, leaving 11 bases between them. The CDR3 extends over 14 amino acids. Germline-derived CDR1 and CDR2 are SGHVS and FNYEAQ. DNA of the CDR3: TGTGCCAGCAGCCGGGATGGGTCGAACACTGAAGCTTTCTTT. Translation: CASSRDGSNTEAFF.

The chain uses TRBV12-3 or TRBV12-4 and TRBJ1-6; D is perhaps TRBD1 (6 bases). This CDR3 is built from 13 residues. V dropped 2 bases and J dropped 10 bases, with 9 bases sitting between them. This CDR3 is CASSLSGDSPLHF. CDR3 nucleotides: TGTGCCAGCAGTTTATCAGGGGACTCACCCCTCCACTTT.

This chain uses TRBV7-9 with TRBJ2-2; 11 nucleotides match TRBD2. V lost 4 bases, J lost 1 base, and 8 bases stayed unmatched. The CDR3 has 18 amino acids. Germline assignment: CDR1 SEHNR and CDR2 FQNEAQ (reference sequence). The CDR3, as DNA: TGTGCCAGCAGCTCTTCAACGGGACTAGCGGAGAACACCGGGGAGCTGTTTTTT. Encoded protein: CASSSSTGLAENTGELFF.

The chain combines TRBV6-5 with TRBJ1-5; a possible D gene is TRBD1 (6 bases). CDR1 MNHEY and CDR2 SVGAGI come from the germline V gene. The CDR3 is 15 amino acids. Deletions cut 5 bases from V and 0 bases from J, with 11 bases between. The CDR3 region has the DNA TGTGCCAGCAGTACAGGACAGAATAGCAATCAGCCCCAGCATTTT. Translated, it gives CASSTGQNSNQPQHF.

The CDR3, as DNA: TGTGCCAGCAGCTCGCAAGCCGGTGACAGCCGGAACACTGAAGCTTTCTTT. Its translation: CASSSQAGDSRNTEAFF. The gene calls are TRBV5-5 and TRBJ1-1, with D possibly being TRBD1 (5 bases). This CDR3 comprises 17 residues. Germline loops: CDR1 SGHKS, CDR2 YYEKEE (reference sequence). V gave up 3 bases and J gave up 1 base, with 19 bases separating them.

The rearrangement joins TRBV7-2 to TRBJ1-1; D ambiguous. Germline V gene data show CDR1 as SGHTA and CDR2 as FQGNSA. Trimming stripped 2 bases from V and 3 bases from J, with 13 bases between. The CDR3 loop spans 15 amino acids. The CDR3 loop is CASSLRRQLHTEAFF. The CDR3 DNA reads TGTGCCAGCAGCTTACGTAGACAACTCCACACTGAAGCTTTCTTT.

The chain combines TRBV19 with TRBJ1-2; tentative D call: TRBD1 (5 bases). The V gene lost 5 bases and the J gene lost 0 bases, with 10 bases spanning the gap. There are 14 residues in the CDR3. Germline CDR1 and CDR2: LNHDA and SQIVND (reference sequence). The DNA of the CDR3 is TGTGCCAGTAGTCCAGGGAGGGCTAACTATGGCTACACCTTC. It translates to CASSPGRANYGYTF.

V gene TRBV24-1 combines with J gene TRBJ2-4; no clear D. The CDR3 is made up of 15 amino acids. The germline V and J ends were trimmed by 1 base and 2 bases, with 8 bases remaining between them. Looked up from germline, CDR1 is KGHDR and CDR2 is SFDVKD. This CDR3 reads CATSDLNSPKNIQYF. CDR3 nucleotides: TGTGCCACCAGTGATTTAAATTCTCCCAAAAACATTCAGTACTTC.

This sequence joins TRBV4-1 and TRBJ2-7; 9 bases are a match to TRBD1. V was clipped by 3 bases and J by 5 bases; unmatched bases: 5. CDR3 size: 14 residues. The germline CDR1 and CDR2 sequences are MGHRA and YSYEKL. DNA of the CDR3: TGCGCCAGCAGCCAGGGGACAGGGATGGACGAGCAGTACTTC. Translation: CASSQGTGMDEQYF.

This rearrangement joins TRBV6-5 to TRBJ2-2; the D gene is possibly TRBD1 (7 bases). The CDR3 contains 15 residues. Trimming took 5 bases from V and 4 from J, leaving 14 bases between them. CDR1 is MNHEY and CDR2 is SVGAGI in the germline V gene. DNA for the CDR3: TGTGCCAGCAGTCTTAACAGGGGAGGCACCGGGGAGCTGTTTTTT. Its translation: CASSLNRGGTGELFF.

This sequence joins TRBV3-1 (or the pseudogene TRBV3-2) and TRBJ1-5; tentative D call: TRBD1 (6 bases). This CDR3 has 14 residues. In germline, CDR1 is LGHDT, CDR2 YNNKEL (reference sequence). Trimming stripped 4 bases from V and 1 base from J, with 8 bases between. The chain's CDR3 is CASSLQGSNQPQHF. CDR3 DNA sequence: TGTGCCAGCAGCCTCCAGGGGAGCAATCAGCCCCAGCATTTT.

The chain joins TRBV5-1 to TRBJ1-2, with 7 bases that match TRBD1. The CDR3 is 14 residues long. Germline V lookup: CDR1 SGHRS, CDR2 YFSETQ. The trim removed 1 base at V and 8 bases at J, leaving 8 bases unmatched. The CDR3 sequence: CASSLTDTGAGYTF. CDR3 DNA: TGCGCCAGCAGCTTGACTGATACAGGGGCCGGCTACACCTTC.

The chain is built from TRBV7-3 and TRBJ2-1, with 8 bases identical to TRBD2. The V and J ends lost 5 bases and 2 bases, in that order; junction bases with no gene match: 5. This CDR3 contains 15 residues. Germline V gives CDR1 SGHTA, CDR2 FQGTGA. The CDR3 DNA reads as TGTGCCAGCAGCGAAGCGGGAGACCCCTACAATGAGCAGTTCTTC. Translating gives CASSEAGDPYNEQFF.

The chain uses TRBV6-4 and TRBJ2-1; D is possibly TRBD2 (5 bases). Germline CDR1 is MRHNA and CDR2 is SNTAGT. The CDR3 extends over 17 amino acids. V lost 4 bases and J lost 0, with 16 bases in between. The CDR3 nucleotides are TGTGCCAGCAGTGCCCTTGCGGGTCTGAGCTCCTACAATGAGCAGTTCTTC. It codes for CASSALAGLSSYNEQFF.